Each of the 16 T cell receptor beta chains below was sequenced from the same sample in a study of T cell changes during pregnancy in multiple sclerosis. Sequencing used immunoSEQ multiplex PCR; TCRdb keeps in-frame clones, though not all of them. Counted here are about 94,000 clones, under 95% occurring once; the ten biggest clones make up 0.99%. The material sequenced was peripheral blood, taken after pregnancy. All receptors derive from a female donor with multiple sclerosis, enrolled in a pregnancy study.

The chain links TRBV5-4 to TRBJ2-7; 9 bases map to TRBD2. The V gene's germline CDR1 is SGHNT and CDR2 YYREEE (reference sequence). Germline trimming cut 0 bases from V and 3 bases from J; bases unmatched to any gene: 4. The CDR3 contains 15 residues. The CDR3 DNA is TGTGCCAGCAGCTTGGAGGCGGGAGGGCTCTACGAGCAGTACTTC. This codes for CASSLEAGGLYEQYF.

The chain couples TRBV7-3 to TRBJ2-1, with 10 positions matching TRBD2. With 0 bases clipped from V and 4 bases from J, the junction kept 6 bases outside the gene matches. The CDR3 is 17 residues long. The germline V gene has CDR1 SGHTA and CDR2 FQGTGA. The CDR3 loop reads CASSLTSGRPRYNEQFF. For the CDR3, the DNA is TGTGCCAGCAGCTTAACTAGCGGGAGGCCGAGATACAATGAGCAGTTCTTC.

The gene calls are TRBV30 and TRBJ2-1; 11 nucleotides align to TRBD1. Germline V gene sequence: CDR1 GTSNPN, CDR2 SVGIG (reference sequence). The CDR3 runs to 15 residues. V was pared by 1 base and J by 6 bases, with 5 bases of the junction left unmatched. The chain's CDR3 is CAWSEGQGAGNEQFF. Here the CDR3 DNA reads TGTGCCTGGAGTGAAGGACAGGGGGCGGGCAATGAGCAGTTCTTC. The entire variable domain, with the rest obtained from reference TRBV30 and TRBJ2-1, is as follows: SQTIHQWPATLVQPVGSPLSLECTVEGTSNPNLYWYRQAAGRGLQLLFYSVGIGQISSEVPQNLSASRPQDRQFILSSKKLLLSDSGFYLCAWSEGQGAGNEQFFGPGTRLTVL.

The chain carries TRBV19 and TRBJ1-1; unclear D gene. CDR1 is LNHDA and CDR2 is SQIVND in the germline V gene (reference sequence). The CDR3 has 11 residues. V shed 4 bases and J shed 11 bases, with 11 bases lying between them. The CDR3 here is CASSTGIRAFF. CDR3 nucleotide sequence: TGTGCCAGTAGTACGGGTATTCGGGCTTTCTTT.

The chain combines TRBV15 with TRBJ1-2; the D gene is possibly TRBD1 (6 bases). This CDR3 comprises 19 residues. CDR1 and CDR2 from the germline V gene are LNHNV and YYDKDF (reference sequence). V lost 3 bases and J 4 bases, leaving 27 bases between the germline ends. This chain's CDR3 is CATSSLLAMGPGAIYGYTF. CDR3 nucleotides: TGTGCCACCAGCAGCCTTTTGGCGATGGGGCCAGGGGCAATCTATGGCTACACCTTC.

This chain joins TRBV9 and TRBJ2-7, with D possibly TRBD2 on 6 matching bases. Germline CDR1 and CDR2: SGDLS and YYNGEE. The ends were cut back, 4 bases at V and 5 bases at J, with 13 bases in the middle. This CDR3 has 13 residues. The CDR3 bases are TGTGCCAGCAGCATGGGGGGAGCCGACGAGCAGTACTTC. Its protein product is CASSMGGADEQYF.

In DNA form, the CDR3 reads TGCGCCAGCAGCCAAGTTTACGGCACCGGGGAGCTGTTTTTT. Protein: CASSQVYGTGELFF. This sequence joins TRBV4-1 and TRBJ2-2; D not resolved. Germline V gives CDR1 MGHRA, CDR2 YSYEKL. Trimming took off 1 base at V and 4 bases at J, with 7 bases between the two ends. CDR3 length equals 14 residues.

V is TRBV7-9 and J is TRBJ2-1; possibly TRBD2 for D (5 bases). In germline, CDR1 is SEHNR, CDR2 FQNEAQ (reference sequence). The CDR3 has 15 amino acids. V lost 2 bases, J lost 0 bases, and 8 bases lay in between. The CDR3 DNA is TGTGCCAGCAGCTTAAGCGGATACTCCTACAATGAGCAGTTCTTC. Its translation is CASSLSGYSYNEQFF. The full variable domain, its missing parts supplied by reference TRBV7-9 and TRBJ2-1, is DTGVSQNPRHKITKRGQNVTFRCDPISEHNRLYWYRQTLGQGPEFLTYFQNEAQLEKSRLLSDRFSAERPKGSFSTLEIQRTEQGDSAMYLCASSLSGYSYNEQFFGPGTRLTVL.

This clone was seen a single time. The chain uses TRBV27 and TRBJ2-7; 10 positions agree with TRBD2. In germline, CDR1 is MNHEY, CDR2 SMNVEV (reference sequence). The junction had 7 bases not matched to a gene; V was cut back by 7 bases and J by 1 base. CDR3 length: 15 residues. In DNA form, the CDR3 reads TGTGCCAGCACCGGAGGACTAGCGGAATCCTACGAGCAGTACTTC. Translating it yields CASTGGLAESYEQYF.

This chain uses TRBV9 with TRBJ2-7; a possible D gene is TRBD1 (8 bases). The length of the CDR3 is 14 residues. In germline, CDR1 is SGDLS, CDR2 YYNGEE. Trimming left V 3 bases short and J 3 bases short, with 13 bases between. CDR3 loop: CASSERDRFYEQYF. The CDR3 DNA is TGTGCCAGCAGCGAGCGGGACAGGTTCTACGAGCAGTACTTC.

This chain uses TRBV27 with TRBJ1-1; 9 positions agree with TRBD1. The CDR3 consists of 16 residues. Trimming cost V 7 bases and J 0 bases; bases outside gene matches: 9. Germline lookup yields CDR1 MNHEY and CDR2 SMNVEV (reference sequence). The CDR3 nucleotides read TGTGCCAGCACCCCGACAGGGGGTCATTTGAACACTGAAGCTTTCTTT. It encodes CASTPTGGHLNTEAFF.

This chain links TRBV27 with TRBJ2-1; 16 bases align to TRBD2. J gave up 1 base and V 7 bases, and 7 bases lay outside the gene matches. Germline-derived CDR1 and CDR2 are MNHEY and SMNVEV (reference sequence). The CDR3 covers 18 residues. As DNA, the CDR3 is TGTGCCAGCACCAAGGGACTAGCGGGAGGGGGGTCCTACAATGAGCAGTTCTTC. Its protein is CASTKGLAGGGSYNEQFF.

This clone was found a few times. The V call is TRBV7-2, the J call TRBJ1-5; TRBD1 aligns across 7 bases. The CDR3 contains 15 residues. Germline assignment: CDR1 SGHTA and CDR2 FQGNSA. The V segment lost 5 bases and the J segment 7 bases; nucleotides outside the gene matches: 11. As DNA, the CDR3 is TGTGCCAGCAGCCCCCGGACAGGAACGATCCAGCCCCAGCATTTT. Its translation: CASSPRTGTIQPQHF.

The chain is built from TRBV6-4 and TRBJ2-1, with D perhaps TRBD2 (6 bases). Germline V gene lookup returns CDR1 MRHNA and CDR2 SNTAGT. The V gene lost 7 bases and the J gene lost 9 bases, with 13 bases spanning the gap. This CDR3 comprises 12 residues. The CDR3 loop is CASKGLEGEQFF. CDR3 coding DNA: TGTGCCAGCAAGGGGCTGGAGGGTGAGCAGTTCTTC.

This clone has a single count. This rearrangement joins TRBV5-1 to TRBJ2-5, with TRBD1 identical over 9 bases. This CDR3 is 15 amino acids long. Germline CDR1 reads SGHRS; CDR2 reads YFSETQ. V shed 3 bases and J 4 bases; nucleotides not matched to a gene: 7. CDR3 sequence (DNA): TGCGCCAGCAGCTCTGGGACAGGGTGGGGAGAGACCCAGTACTTC. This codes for CASSSGTGWGETQYF.

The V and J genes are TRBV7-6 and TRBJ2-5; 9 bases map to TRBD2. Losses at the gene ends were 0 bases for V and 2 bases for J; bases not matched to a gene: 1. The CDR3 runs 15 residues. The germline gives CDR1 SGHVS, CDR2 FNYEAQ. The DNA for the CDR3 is TGTGCCAGCAGCTTAGCCCTAGCGGGACAAGAGACCCAGTACTTC. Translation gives CASSLALAGQETQYF.